The rows below give T cell receptor beta chains drawn from one sample of a study of beta chain features in type 1 diabetes. Clones were read by immunoSEQ multiplex PCR, and TCRdb kept only the in-frame ones, dropping some. The sample yields more than 130,000 clones, less than 9% seen once. Sequencing input: central memory CD4+ T cells from blood. The source of these receptors is a woman under 40 in good health. CDR3s include the opening cysteine and the closing phenylalanine or tryptophan. The order of the fields is V gene, clone size, J gene, D gene, CDR3 DNA, CDR3 protein. A D gene is named only where the DNA matches it firmly. A row's size may be missing; if present it is once, few, many or a size class.

TRBV2	NA	TRBJ2-1	TRBD2	TGTGCCAGCAGCCCGACTAGCGGCCATCTTTACAATGAGCAGTTCTTC	CASSPTSGHLYNEQFF
TRBV30	few	TRBJ2-7	TRBD1	TGTGCCTGGAGTTTAACAGGGGGCCTCTCCTACGAGCAGTACTTC	CAWSLTGGLSYEQYF
TRBV18	few	TRBJ2-1	TRBD1	TGTGCCAGCTCACCTGACAGGGGGCGAACGGACAATGAGCAGTTCTTC	CASSPDRGRTDNEQFF
TRBV28	few	TRBJ1-5	TRBD1	TGTGCCAGCAGCAGAGGACAGGGAATGGCTCAGCCCCAGCATTTT	CASSRGQGMAQPQHF
TRBV2	few	TRBJ2-1	TRBD1	TGTGCCAGCAGTCGACAGGGGCTAAACAATGAGCAGTTCTTC	CASSRQGLNNEQFF
TRBV5-1	few	TRBJ2-2	TRBD1	TGCGCCAGCGGGACAGCGAACACCGGGGAGCTGTTTTTT	CASGTANTGELFF
TRBV7-3	NA	TRBJ2-1	TRBD2	TGTGCCAGCAGCCCGGTGGGCGGGAGGGCCGCTGAGCAGTTCTTC	CASSPVGGRAAEQFF
TRBV29-1	NA	TRBJ2-5	TRBD1	TGCAGCGTTTCGGGACAGGGCGGGGAGACCCAGTACTTC	CSVSGQGGETQYF
TRBV6-1	NA	TRBJ1-5	TRBD1	TGTGCCAGCACCGGGGAGGACAGGCGAAATCAGCCCCAGCATTTT	CASTGEDRRNQPQHF
TRBV19	few	TRBJ2-3	NA	TGTGCCAGTAGTATAGATCAAGATACGCAGTATTTT	CASSIDQDTQYF
TRBV10-2	NA	TRBJ2-2	TRBD2	TGCGCCAGTCTGACTAGCGGGCTCACCGGGGAGCTGTTTTTT	CASLTSGLTGELFF
TRBV5-4	NA	TRBJ2-7	NA	TGTGCCAGCAGCAAAGAACTCGGGACTCCCTCCTACGAGCAGTACTTC	CASSKELGTPSYEQYF
TRBV7-9	few	TRBJ2-5	NA	TGTGCCAGCAGATCCAAAACCGGGATCCAAGAGACCCAGTACTTC	CASRSKTGIQETQYF
TRBV2	NA	TRBJ2-5	NA	TGTGCCAGCAGGACAGATGATTCGGCCCAGTACTTC	CASRTDDSAQYF
TRBV14	NA	TRBJ2-1	TRBD2	TGTGCCAGCAGCCAAAAATCTAGCGGGAGCCCCTACAATGAGCAGTTCTTC	CASSQKSSGSPYNEQFF
TRBV7-6	NA	TRBJ2-5	NA	TGTGCCAGCAGCAGAACTAGTCGGGAGACCCAGTACTTC	CASSRTSRETQYF
TRBV29-1	many	TRBJ2-3	TRBD2	TGCAGCGTTCCAGCGGGGGCTAACACAGATACGCAGTATTTT	CSVPAGANTDTQYF
TRBV30	few	TRBJ1-2	TRBD1	TGTGCCTGGAGTGCCGGGACAGGGGGCGATGGCTACACCTTC	CAWSAGTGGDGYTF
TRBV7-8	few	TRBJ2-1	TRBD1	TGTGCCAGCAGCACCCAGGGACAGCTCTACAATGAGCAGTTCTTC	CASSTQGQLYNEQFF
TRBV30	many	TRBJ2-3	TRBD2	TGTGCCTGGACAGTAGCGGGAGGATTACCGCAGTATTTT	CAWTVAGGLPQYF
TRBV5-1	few	TRBJ1-1	TRBD1	TGCGCCAGCAGCTTGGCAGGACAGGGGGTCACTGAAGCTTTCTTT	CASSLAGQGVTEAFF
TRBV4-2	NA	TRBJ2-2	TRBD2	TGTGCCAGCAGCCAACGTGGACTAGCGGGTTTAGGGGGGGGGAGCGGGGAGCTGTTTTTT	CASSQRGLAGLGGGSGELFF